Included here is one TCR beta chain sequence, with context. The CDR3 is 13 residues long. V shed 5 bases and J 7 bases; nucleotides not matched to a gene: 6. This sample is part of a study of blood T cell repertoires in COVID-19. Study summary: Samples taken during acute and convalescent COVID-19 were collected in the United States, Italy and Spain. In each case, the material was cDNA or gDNA derived from T cells, B-cell-depleted T cells, or PBMCs.

In the original processing: Researchers report that nucleated cell counts were estimated from reference gene primer amplification. Generated by immunoSEQ multiplex PCR, the TCRdb table keeps only in-frame clones and is missing some. V, J and clone size derive from that table, while D and trimming were established from the DNA sequence. The sample lists under 75,000 clones; 80% to 90% were seen once. The chain uses TRBV12-3 or TRBV12-4 and TRBJ1-1; 8 positions match TRBD1. The receptor was isolated from a man aged 50-59 years with active COVID-19. Sequenced material: peripheral blood. CDR3 sequence: CASSPTGGGEAFF. In DNA form, the CDR3 reads TGTGCCAGCAGTCCTACAGGGGGTGGTGAAGCTTTCTTT.